The clone carrying this T cell receptor beta chain has only one observation. This specimen comes from a study of blood T cell repertoires in COVID-19. Study-level background: Samples of COVID-19 (acute and convalescent) were obtained from the United States, Italy and Spain. Sample material is recorded as cDNA or gDNA derived from T cells, B-cell-depleted T cells, or PBMCs.

The length of the CDR3 is 14 residues. TCRdb keeps only in-frame clones here, not all; method: immunoSEQ multiplex PCR. The sample contains about 110,000 clones, around 90% of which appear only once. This receptor was obtained from a man aged 35 to 55 with active or convalescent COVID-19. This chain links TRBV21-1 with TRBJ2-7; the DNA was not compared with TRBD2, the D call given in the table. TRBV21-1 is marked as a pseudogene. Specimen: peripheral blood. The CDR3 is CASSTAVSSYEQYF. The CDR3, as DNA: TGTGCCAGCAGCACGGCGGTTAGCTCCTACGAGCAGTACTTC.